This T cell receptor beta chain was profiled in a study of CD8 T cells in Susac syndrome. The CDR3 has 13 amino acids. Between the trimmed V and J ends, which lost 3 bases and 6 bases, there was a span of 11 bases. Germline lookup yields CDR1 LGHNA and CDR2 YSLEER. The CD8+ and CD4+ T cells were negatively isolated, with the TEMRA cells enriched by FACS. Random hexamers primed reverse transcription of about 0.5 to 1 ug RNA. TCR beta CDR3 was amplified by immunoSEQ covering 54 Vbeta and 13 Jbeta. TCRdb itself ran the immunoSEQ multiplex PCR reads through MiXCR, one entry per CDR3 protein. The top ten clones hold around 0.2% of a sample with 250,000 to 300,000 distinct CDR3 sequences, 85% of them seen once.

The sample consisted of CD8+ T cells from PBMCs. This chain links TRBV4-3 with TRBJ1-2; D remains unclear. The TCR originated in a human donor with multiple sclerosis. CDR3 nucleotide sequence: TGCGCCAGCAGCCAGGACTCCGGGGATGGCTACACCTTC. Encoded protein: CASSQDSGDGYTF.